This T cell receptor beta chain was documented in a study of CD8 T cells in Susac syndrome. Whole-study results and caveats: The study conceded that relatively few individuals underwent its TCR sequencing and HLA analysis.

The table lists this clonotype with a count of one. The antigen is not known. RNA amounts of roughly 0.5 to 1 ug underwent reverse transcription with random hexamers. Using its own MiXCR run on the immunoSEQ multiplex PCR reads, TCRdb lists one record per CDR3 protein. The repertoire holds about 210,000 distinct CDR3 sequences, with approximately 95% as singletons. Sequencing of TCR beta was performed on blood CD8+ T cells and on blood CD4+ T cells. Both CD4+ and CD8+ T cells were negatively isolated, and TEMRA cells underwent FACS enrichment. Trimming removed 4 bases from V and 7 bases from J, with 11 bases in between. This CDR3 comprises 12 residues. Per germline, CDR1 SGHRS and CDR2 YFSETQ.

The chain employs TRBV5-1 and TRBJ1-2, with D unresolved. The sequence derives from a human donor with multiple sclerosis. Sample: CD4+ T cells from PBMCs. CDR3 protein: CASSPSNRGYTF. The CDR3, as DNA: TGCGCCAGCAGCCCGTCAAACCGTGGCTACACCTTC.